Reported below is one TCR beta chain. Its antigen remains unidentified. Naive CD8 cells, CD45RO-negative and positively selected for CCR7, excluded terminally differentiated effector memory CD45RA+ cells. The healthy adult donors were HIV-negative and reported no recent acute infections or vaccinations. The data were taken from a study of shared clonotypes between healthy human individuals. Some clones are missing from TCRdb's copy, which holds only in-frame ones; the method was immunoSEQ multiplex PCR. The sample contains roughly 2,000,000 clones, around 95% of which appear only once. Study-level findings and limits: The sharing of 5% to 5.5% of naive CD4 clonotypes was seen across a handful of donors. Even with large depth, rarefaction showed that sorted-subset sequencing was incomplete. Only a few donors were included, so the genetic and exposure-history diversity represented was limited.

The receptor was derived from a man younger than 30 in good health. Some clones in this sample may be carry-over from other donors' samples. Material for sequencing was naive CD8+ T cells from PBMCs.

Written as DNA, the CDR3 is TGTGCCACCAGCCGGGGCTGGGGCCCTCAAGGAGATACGCAGTATTTT. It translates to CATSRGWGPQGDTQYF. The chain joins TRBV15 to TRBJ2-3; D possibly uses TRBD1 or TRBD2 (5 bases each). Germline assignment: CDR1 LNHNV and CDR2 YYDKDF (reference sequence). Trimming removed 5 bases from V and 5 bases from J, with 20 bases in between. This CDR3 contains 16 residues.